This is a list of T cell receptor beta chains from one sample in a study of regulatory T cells in long-lasting Graves disease. Via MiXCR, TCRdb re-called the multiplex PCR reads, giving one row per CDR3 protein. This table has roughly 500,000 distinct CDR3 sequences, 13% to 15% appearing once. The sample was also reused in another study, on T cells in Graves' hyperthyroidism and ophthalmopathy.

The sequenced sample was peripheral blood mononuclear cells (PBMCs), obtained at new diagnosis, from a patient treated with antithyroid drugs. The source of these receptors is a woman between 50 and 59 years old with Graves disease. Both conserved end residues are part of each CDR3. A D gene is named only where the DNA matches it firmly. The listing skips clone size in some rows; elsewhere it reads once, few, many or a size class.

clone_size	d_call	j_call	v_call	cdr3_nt	cdr3_aa
NA	TRBD1	TRBJ1-3	TRBV28	TGTGCCAGCAGTTCGGGACAGGGAAACACCATATATTTT	CASSSGQGNTIYF
few	TRBD1	TRBJ2-7	TRBV5-8	TGTGCCAGCAGCTTGCTGGGGACAGTAATTGACTCCTACGAGCAGTACTTC	CASSLLGTVIDSYEQYF
few	NA	TRBJ2-2	TRBV20-1	TGCAGTGCTAGCGGGGAGAACACCGGGGAGCTGTTTTTT	CSASGENTGELFF
NA	TRBD1	TRBJ2-1	TRBV6-9	TGTGCCAGCAGTTCTACCGGGACAGGCCTCGACAATGAGCAGTTCTTC	CASSSTGTGLDNEQFF
NA	NA	TRBJ2-1	TRBV7-3	TGTGCCAGCAGCCCAGGAGGTCAGCGAGCTTACAATGAGCAGTTCTTC	CASSPGGQRAYNEQFF
few	NA	TRBJ2-3	TRBV10-3	TGTGCCATCAGTGGGGAGGATACGCAGTATTTT	CAISGEDTQYF
once	TRBD1	TRBJ2-1	TRBV4-1	TGCGCCAGCAGCCAAGAATTAGAAACAGGGGGTTTAAATGAGCAGTGCTTC	CASSQELETGGLNEQCF
many	NA	TRBJ2-1	TRBV7-2	TGTGCCAGCAGCTTAGTTCTGGTGGCGAATGAGCAGTTCTTC	CASSLVLVANEQFF
many	TRBD2	TRBJ2-7	TRBV2	TGTGCCAGCAGTGAAATAGCGGGAGGTAGCGAGCAGTACTTC	CASSEIAGGSEQYF
many	NA	TRBJ2-3	TRBV27	TGTGCCAGCAGTTTGCTCCCGAGTCGCTCAGATACGCAGTATTTT	CASSLLPSRSDTQYF
NA	NA	TRBJ1-2	TRBV6-2/TRBV6-3	TGTGCCAGCAGTATCCGGGGGAATGGCTACACCTTC	CASSIRGNGYTF
many	TRBD2	TRBJ2-5	TRBV20-1	TGCAGTGCTAGCGGGAGGCCCCAAGAGACCCAGTACTTC	CSASGRPQETQYF
many	NA	TRBJ2-4	TRBV7-9	TGTGCCAGCAGCCCTAAGGGACCGCGTAACATTCAGTACTTC	CASSPKGPRNIQYF
NA	NA	TRBJ2-2	TRBV6-1	TGTGCCAGCAGGCCAGGACCAGGACTCGGGGAGCTGTTTTTT	CASRPGPGLGELFF
many	TRBD1	TRBJ2-7	TRBV27	TGTGCCAGCAGTTTGAGATGGGAGGGGACAGGGTTTGCTTACGAGCAGTACTTC	CASSLRWEGTGFAYEQYF
NA	TRBD1	TRBJ2-7	TRBV7-2	TGTGCCAGCAGCTTTCTCGGCGGACAGGGGCGGAACGAGCAGTACTTC	CASSFLGGQGRNEQYF
NA	NA	TRBJ2-7	TRBV6-2/TRBV6-3	TGTGCCAGCAGTGAAGTGATGGCAGGTGACTACGAGCAGTACTTC	CASSEVMAGDYEQYF
many	TRBD1	TRBJ2-1	TRBV5-1	TGCGCCAGCAGCCCAGGGGGCAAAGACAATGAGCAGTTCTTC	CASSPGGKDNEQFF
NA	TRBD2	TRBJ2-5	TRBV5-1	TGCGCCAGCAGCGCGATTAGCGGGAGTGAGGTGACCCAGTACTTC	CASSAISGSEVTQYF
NA	NA	TRBJ2-1	TRBV12-3/TRBV12-4	TGTGCCAGCAGTTCGCAGAAGGGAATAGCGGTTAGCTCCTACAATGAGCAGTTCTTC	CASSSQKGIAVSSYNEQFF
many	NA	TRBJ1-5	TRBV5-1	TGTGCCAGCAGTTTGGCCGGAAATAGCAATCAGCCCCAGCATTTT	CASSLAGNSNQPQHF
NA	TRBD2	TRBJ2-2	TRBV19	TGTGCCAGTAGTACCCCGGGACTAGCGGGAGGGCCAGGCACCGGGGAGCTGTTTTTT	CASSTPGLAGGPGTGELFF
many	NA	TRBJ2-3	TRBV7-3	TGTGCCAGCAGCTTAAATCCGCTAGGTACGGATACGCAGTATTTT	CASSLNPLGTDTQYF
NA	NA	TRBJ2-7	TRBV30	TGTGCCTGGAGAGGAGCCCGCTACGAGCAGTACTTC	CAWRGARYEQYF
NA	NA	TRBJ1-6	TRBV5-1	TGCGCCAGCAGCCCAGAACAGGGCGCCGGAATTTCACCCCTCCACTTT	CASSPEQGAGISPLHF
many	TRBD1	TRBJ1-1	TRBV28	TGTGTAACGGGACAGCTGAACACTGAAGCTTTCTTT	CVTGQLNTEAFF